The 19 T cell receptor beta chains in this list originate from one sample, sequenced in a study of T cells in Graves' hyperthyroidism and ophthalmopathy. Amplification of TCR beta CDR3 regions used RNA as the template. During a first-round RT-PCR of the TCR CDR3, the HTBI primer set was used. One entry per CDR3 protein, called by TCRdb with MiXCR from the multiplex PCR reads. The table has approximately 690,000 distinct CDR3 sequences, approximately 15% seen once. Sequencing was performed on blood. The receptors here all came from a woman aged 45 to 65 with Graves' ophthalmopathy.

This sequence joins TRBV7-8 and TRBJ2-1; 7 bases map to TRBD2. The CDR3 totals 16 residues. Germline CDR1 and CDR2: SGHVS and FQNEAQ. Losses at the gene ends were 7 bases for V and 2 bases for J; bases not matched to a gene: 11. The CDR3 bases are TGTGCCAGCACCAAAATGGGGGGGAGTACCTACAATGAGCAGTTCTTC. Residues: CASTKMGGSTYNEQFF.

This clonotype appeared a few times. This chain uses TRBV24-1 with TRBJ2-7; the match to TRBD1 covers 10 bases. The CDR3 consists of 16 residues. V lost 4 bases and J lost 2; bases outside the gene matches: 7. Germline lookup yields CDR1 KGHDR and CDR2 SFDVKD. CDR3: CATSDPGQGSAYEQYF. DNA for the CDR3: TGTGCCACCAGTGACCCGGGACAGGGGAGTGCCTACGAGCAGTACTTC.

This clonotype occurred many times. The CDR3 here is CASSPRPRPEAFF. The DNA of the CDR3 is TGTGCCAGCTCACCACGGCCCCGACCCGAAGCTTTCTTT. The V and J genes are TRBV18 and TRBJ1-1; D remains unclear. V lost 1 base and J lost 8, with 11 bases in between. This CDR3 spans 13 amino acids. The germline V gene encodes CDR1 KGHSH and CDR2 LQKENI.

Many counts were recorded for this clonotype. This chain connects TRBV14 to TRBJ1-5; D is unresolved. Looked up from germline, CDR1 is SGHDN and CDR2 is FVKESK. Trimming removed 0 bases at V and 7 bases at J, with 7 bases between. The CDR3 loop spans 13 amino acids. CDR3: CASSQDLLQPQHF. The CDR3 coding sequence is TGTGCCAGCAGCCAAGATTTGCTGCAGCCCCAGCATTTT.

This clonotype was found many times. The chain links TRBV7-9 to TRBJ2-1; D perhaps matches TRBD2 (6 bases). V was pared by 7 bases and J by 3 bases, with 16 bases between. This CDR3 region has 15 residues. The germline V gene has CDR1 SEHNR and CDR2 FQNEAQ (reference sequence). In DNA, the CDR3 is TGTGCCAGCACCCTTAGCGGTGGCAGCTACAATGAGCAGTTCTTC. Amino acid sequence: CASTLSGGSYNEQFF.

This clonotype has a handful of counts. This chain connects TRBV19 to TRBJ1-1, with a weak D call TRBD1 (6 bases). CDR3 size: 14 residues. V dropped 6 bases and J dropped 2 bases, with 13 bases sitting between them. CDR1 LNHDA and CDR2 SQIVND come from the germline V gene (reference sequence). The CDR3 region is CASSTGPPNTEAFF. CDR3 DNA: TGTGCCAGTAGCACAGGGCCCCCTAACACTGAAGCTTTCTTT.

This rearrangement joins TRBV7-3 to TRBJ2-7, with 14 positions matching TRBD2. The length of the CDR3 is 18 residues. Germline lookup yields CDR1 SGHTA and CDR2 FQGTGA. The V gene end was trimmed by 2 bases and the J gene end by 2 bases; junction bases not matched to a gene: 8. This CDR3 is CASSLGLAGGDEPYEQYF. In DNA, the CDR3 is TGTGCCAGCAGCTTAGGACTAGCGGGAGGCGACGAACCCTACGAGCAGTACTTC.

This clonotype showed up many times. The V and J genes are TRBV15 and TRBJ1-4; D may be TRBD1 (5 bases). In germline, CDR1 is LNHNV, CDR2 YYDKDF (reference sequence). V was trimmed by 0 bases and J by 1 base, leaving 15 bases between them. The CDR3 has 18 amino acids. The CDR3 region has the DNA TGTGCCACCAGCAGAGATCGAGGTTGGGGGGTAACTAATGAAAAACTGTTTTTT. Amino acid sequence: CATSRDRGWGVTNEKLFF.

This clonotype was seen repeatedly, ten times or more. This chain links TRBV20-1 with TRBJ2-7; D is undetermined. Trimming took off 3 bases at V and 3 bases at J, with 6 bases between the two ends. In germline, CDR1 is DFQATT, CDR2 SNEGSKA (reference sequence). The CDR3 sequence is 11 residues long. CDR3 DNA: TGCAGTGCTAGGGCTCTCTACGAGCAGTACTTC. Protein sequence: CSARALYEQYF.

This rearrangement joins TRBV19 to TRBJ2-7; TRBD2 might be the D (5 bases). Trimming removed 7 bases at V and 2 bases at J, with 12 bases between. The V gene's germline CDR1 is LNHDA and CDR2 SQIVND (reference sequence). CDR3 length: 13 residues. In DNA, the CDR3 is TGTGCCAGTACTTCTGGAGGACCCTACGAGCAGTACTTC. Residues: CASTSGGPYEQYF.

This clonotype was observed at least ten times. The chain couples TRBV28 to TRBJ1-5; a weak D match, TRBD1 (6 bases). The germline V gene has CDR1 MDHEN and CDR2 SYDVKM. CDR3 length: 15 amino acids. Trimming shortened V by 4 bases and J by 0 bases, and 10 bases separated the two germline ends. CDR3 loop: CASSSRGNSNQPQHF. CDR3 nucleotides: TGTGCCAGCAGTTCAAGGGGGAATAGCAATCAGCCCCAGCATTTT. The full variable domain, rest sourced from reference TRBV28 and TRBJ1-5, is DVKVTQSSRYLVKRTGEKVFLECVQDMDHENMFWYRQDPGLGLRLIYFSYDVKMKEKGDIPEGYSVSREKKERFSLILESASTNQTSMYLCASSSRGNSNQPQHFGDGTRLSIL.

The V gene is TRBV6-1, the J gene TRBJ2-7; D possibly uses TRBD1 or TRBD2 (6 bases each). V lost 3 bases to trimming and J lost 5 bases, with 14 bases between them. Germline V gives CDR1 MNHNS, CDR2 SASEGT. CDR3 length equals 14 residues. The CDR3, as DNA: TGTGCCAGCAGTGATTCGGCGGGACACGACGAGCAGTACTTC. Its translation is CASSDSAGHDEQYF.

In regard to this clonotype: This may be a read error, as it is one base from a much larger clone. The V gene is TRBV11-2, the J gene TRBJ2-1; unclear D gene. This CDR3 has 13 residues. CDR1 and CDR2 from the germline V gene are SGHAT and FQNNGV. CDR3 protein: CASNLGDYNEQFF. CDR3 DNA sequence: TGTGCCAGCAACTTAGGCGACTACAATGAGCAGTTCTTC.

This clonotype was seen more than once but under ten times. The CDR3, as DNA: TGTGCCAGCAGCCAAGCCCCGGCAGGGGGCTACGAGCAGTACTTC. Translating it yields CASSQAPAGGYEQYF. The chain links TRBV3-1 to TRBJ2-7; 7 nucleotides align to TRBD1. The junction had 6 bases not matched to a gene; V was cut back by 1 base and J by 3 bases. CDR1 is LGHDT and CDR2 is YNNKEL in the germline V gene (reference sequence). The CDR3 runs 15 residues.

This clonotype was counted many times. The chain employs TRBV12-3 or TRBV12-4 and TRBJ2-3; 14 nucleotides agree with TRBD2. The V gene end was trimmed by 6 bases and the J gene end by 1 base; junction bases not matched to a gene: 9. The CDR3 covers 18 residues. The chain's CDR3 is CASRPTSGRVFGTDTQYF. The CDR3 DNA reads as TGTGCCAGCAGGCCGACTAGCGGGAGGGTTTTTGGCACAGATACGCAGTATTTT.

This clonotype was counted at least ten times. The V call is TRBV7-3, the J call TRBJ2-1; 14 positions match TRBD2. The CDR3 runs to 16 residues. Unmatched junction bases numbered 8, after V lost 1 base and J lost 12 bases. Looked up from germline, CDR1 is SGHTA and CDR2 is FQGTGA. Here the CDR3 reads CASSLKGTSGGGGQFF. CDR3 nucleotide sequence: TGTGCCAGCAGCTTAAAGGGGACTAGCGGGGGTGGTGGGCAGTTCTTC.

This clonotype was seen repeatedly, ten times or more. The chain links TRBV12-3 or TRBV12-4 to TRBJ2-7; 9 nucleotides agree with TRBD1. The CDR3 runs 14 residues. After removal of 5 bases from V and 4 bases from J, the junction contained 6 bases not matched to a gene. The CDR3: CASSGRTGVYEQYF. The CDR3 coding sequence is TGTGCCAGCAGTGGGCGGACAGGGGTTTACGAGCAGTACTTC.

In this sample, this clonotype turned up many times. The chain has TRBV5-1 and TRBJ2-3; either TRBD1 or TRBD2 may fit D (5 bases each). The germline V gene has CDR1 SGHRS and CDR2 YFSETQ. The CDR3 length is 16 residues. Trimming removed 0 bases from V and 3 bases from J, with 14 bases in between. CDR3 nucleotides: TGCGCCAGCAGCTTGGGCGTCGGGACCCCGACAGATACGCAGTATTTT. Its translation is CASSLGVGTPTDTQYF.

Note on this clonotype: The junction differs from germline at one of its ends, possibly a read error. The CDR3 reads CASREVTDTQYF. The DNA for the CDR3 is TGTGCCAGCAGGGAAGTAACAGATACGCAGTATTTT. This chain connects TRBV6-1 to TRBJ2-3, with no clear D. In germline, CDR1 is MNHNS, CDR2 SASEGT. The CDR3 is 12 residues long.